The next 9 T cell receptor beta chains were all read from a single sample in a study of shared clonotypes between healthy human individuals (dated by TCRdb to about 2020). The library was produced with the immunoSEQ multiplex PCR assay. TCRdb limited this immuneACCESS table to in-frame rearrangements with V and J called. A share of clones is missing; checked studies link under half to unresolved V genes, and the rest is unexplained. This sample has more than 1.2 million clones in its table, and just under 99% of those were observed once. The top ten constitute about 0.4% of the sample. Input material: naive CD4+ T cells sorted from blood. In light of the paper, this sample's cell subset or site label describes: CD45RA+ positively selected. All receptors come from a man aged 30 to 39 in good health.

The chain combines TRBV6-5 with TRBJ2-1, with D maybe TRBD2 (6 bases). The CDR3 sequence is 13 residues long. Germline CDR1 MNHEY, CDR2 SVGAGI. V was clipped by 10 bases and J by 6 bases, with 16 bases between them. CDR3 region: CATSWRAANEQFF. Written as DNA, the CDR3 is TGTGCCACCTCTTGGAGGGCTGCCAATGAGCAGTTCTTC.

The chain is built from TRBV7-2 and TRBJ2-3; D may be TRBD1 (6 bases). Trimming removed 4 bases from V and 0 bases from J, with 11 bases in between. CDR1 and CDR2 from the germline V gene are SGHTA and FQGNSA. The CDR3 length is 15 residues. Here the CDR3 DNA reads TGTGCCAGCAGCTCGGGACACACTAGCACAGATACGCAGTATTTT. This translates into CASSSGHTSTDTQYF.

This chain uses TRBV27 with TRBJ2-1; 13 nucleotides line up with TRBD2. Germline CDR1 MNHEY, CDR2 SMNVEV (reference sequence). There are 16 residues in the CDR3. With V trimmed by 6 bases and J by 8 bases, 10 bases remained unmatched. CDR3 DNA sequence: TGTGCCAGCAGGCGAACCGGGACTAGCGGGACAGATGAGCAGTTCTTC. This codes for CASRRTGTSGTDEQFF.

This clone came up once. The genes are TRBV30 and TRBJ2-2, with TRBD2 identical over 16 bases. This CDR3 has 20 amino acids. Per germline, CDR1 GTSNPN and CDR2 SVGIG (reference sequence). Trimming took 0 bases from V and 3 from J; bases not matched to a gene: 10. The CDR3, as DNA: TGTGCCTGGAGTGTACTCGGGACTAGCGGGAGGGCGCCTGACACCGGGGAGCTGTTTTTT. It is translated as CAWSVLGTSGRAPDTGELFF. Complete variable domain (other parts from reference TRBV30 and TRBJ2-2): SQTIHQWPATLVQPVGSPLSLECTVEGTSNPNLYWYRQAAGRGLQLLFYSVGIGQISSEVPQNLSASRPQDRQFILSSKKLLLSDSGFYLCAWSVLGTSGRAPDTGELFFGEGSRLTVL.

The chain joins TRBV19 to TRBJ1-5, with TRBD1 matching over 8 bases. There are 16 residues in the CDR3. After removal of 3 bases from V and 4 bases from J, the junction contained 8 bases not matched to a gene. Germline V gene data show CDR1 as LNHDA and CDR2 as SQIVND (reference sequence). The CDR3 reads CASSMVVQGANQPQHF. The CDR3, as DNA: TGTGCCAGTAGTATGGTTGTTCAGGGGGCAAATCAGCCCCAGCATTTT.

The V call is TRBV27, the J call TRBJ2-7, with D possibly called TRBD1 or TRBD2 (5 bases each). V was trimmed by 6 bases and J by 4 bases, leaving 16 bases between them. CDR3 length: 14 amino acids. The germline V gene has CDR1 MNHEY and CDR2 SMNVEV (reference sequence). CDR3 nucleotides: TGTGCCAGCAGGCCGTTGGGGGAGTCATACGAGCAGTACTTC. Translation: CASRPLGESYEQYF.

About this clone: The sample has other DNA sequences that encode this CDR3 too. The CDR3: CASSPLGGETQYF. CDR3 nucleotides: TGTGCCAGCTCACCGTTAGGGGGAGAGACCCAGTACTTC. This chain uses TRBV18 with TRBJ2-5, with D possibly being TRBD1 (6 bases). The CDR3 length is 13 residues. Trimming removed 3 bases at V and 4 bases at J, with 9 bases between. CDR1 and CDR2 from the germline V gene are KGHSH and LQKENI.

The V and J genes are TRBV7-2 and TRBJ2-7, with D maybe TRBD1 (6 bases). Deletions cut 2 bases from V and 9 bases from J, with 14 bases between. Per the germline V gene, CDR1 is SGHTA and CDR2 is FQGNSA. The CDR3 has 13 amino acids. CDR3 in DNA: TGTGCCAGCAGCTTACGCAGACAGGTCTCGCAGTACTTC. It encodes CASSLRRQVSQYF.

The rearrangement links TRBV19 to TRBJ1-5; D possibly corresponds to TRBD1 (5 bases). The CDR3 runs 15 residues. Trimming cost V 3 bases and J 2 bases, with 11 bases left between them. Germline CDR1 LNHDA, CDR2 SQIVND (reference sequence). The CDR3 reads CASSMGQVGNQPQHF. DNA of the CDR3: TGTGCCAGTAGTATGGGGCAGGTCGGCAATCAGCCCCAGCATTTT. The variable domain in full, with the rest retrieved from reference TRBV19 and TRBJ1-5, is DGGITQSPKYLFRKEGQNVTLSCEQNLNHDAMYWYRQDPGQGLRLIYYSQIVNDFQKGDIAEGYSVSREKKESFPLTVTSAQKNPTAFYLCASSMGQVGNQPQHFGDGTRLSIL.